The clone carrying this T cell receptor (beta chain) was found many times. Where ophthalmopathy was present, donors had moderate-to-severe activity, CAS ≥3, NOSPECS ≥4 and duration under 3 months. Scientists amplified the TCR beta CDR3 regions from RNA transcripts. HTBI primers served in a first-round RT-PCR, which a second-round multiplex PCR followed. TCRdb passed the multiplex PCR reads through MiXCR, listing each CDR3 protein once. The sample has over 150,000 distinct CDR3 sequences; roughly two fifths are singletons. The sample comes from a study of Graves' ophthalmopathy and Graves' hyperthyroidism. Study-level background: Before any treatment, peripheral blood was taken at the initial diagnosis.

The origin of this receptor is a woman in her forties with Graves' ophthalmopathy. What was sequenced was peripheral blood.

Written as DNA, the CDR3 is TGTGCCAGTAGTTCGGACGGTACGAATTGGGGCCGGACTAGCGGGAGCTACGAGCAGTACTTC. Its protein product is CASSSDGTNWGRTSGSYEQYF. V usage is TRBV19 and J usage is TRBJ2-7; TRBD2 matches 13 bases. The germline gives CDR1 LNHDA, CDR2 SQIVND (reference sequence). CDR3 length: 21 residues. J lost 3 bases, V lost 5 bases, and 22 bases had no gene match.